This paragraph covers one TCR beta chain sequence. Its antigen is still unknown. Clones were sequenced by immunoSEQ multiplex PCR, and TCRdb holds only the in-frame ones, with some missing. The sample consists of some 120,000 clones, approximately 93% of them appearing once. This sample stems from a study of graft-versus-host responses after intestinal transplantation. V lost 1 base and J 5 bases, leaving 8 bases between the germline ends. The V gene's germline CDR1 is LGHNA and CDR2 YSLEER. This CDR3 comprises 14 residues. The study, taken as a whole, reports: There were GvH clones found in recipient marrow, and some of them appeared first in ileum or blood.

The TCR was taken from a human donor who was the organ donor for an intestinal transplant. The sequences come from unstimulated CD8+ T cells sorted from spleen or lymph node cells, collected before transplant. The chain uses TRBV4-3 and TRBJ2-2; D remains ambiguous. CDR3 protein: CASSQVRETGELFF. The DNA for the CDR3 is TGCGCCAGCAGCCAAGTTAGGGAAACCGGGGAGCTGTTTTTT.